These 7 T cell receptor beta chains came from one sample sequenced in a study of shared clonotypes between healthy human individuals. Naive CD8 cells were CD45RO-negative, positively selected for CCR7, excluding terminally differentiated effector memory CD45RA+ cells. Assay: immunoSEQ multiplex PCR; the TCRdb copy retains only in-frame clones and omits some. The sample consists of 2 million to 2.5 million clones, about 95% of them appearing once. Input material: naive CD8+ T cells sorted from blood. These receptors all stem from a man between 18 and 29 years old in good health.

The V and J genes are TRBV4-3 and TRBJ1-5; D may be TRBD1 (5 bases). CDR1 is LGHNA and CDR2 is YSLEER in the germline V gene. Trimming removed 0 bases at V and 3 bases at J, with 9 bases between. This CDR3 spans 15 amino acids. DNA for the CDR3: TGCGCCAGCAGCCAAGAATGGGGGATCAATCAGCCCCAGCATTTT. Its translation is CASSQEWGINQPQHF.

The chain links TRBV12-5 to TRBJ2-7; D is possibly TRBD1 (6 bases). V was clipped by 6 bases and J by 1 base, with 13 bases between them. Germline CDR1 and CDR2: LGHNT and FRNRAP. This CDR3 is built from 14 residues. The CDR3 sequence is CASGRTDGSYEQYF. The DNA for the CDR3 is TGTGCTAGTGGGCGGACAGATGGTTCCTACGAGCAGTACTTC.

CDR3 region: CAWSYWPANYGYTF. For the CDR3, the DNA is TGTGCCTGGAGTTACTGGCCCGCTAACTATGGCTACACCTTC. This sequence joins TRBV30 and TRBJ1-2; D unclear. Between the trimmed V and J ends, which lost 2 bases and 0 bases, there was a span of 10 bases. The CDR3 runs to 14 residues. From germline, CDR1 is GTSNPN and CDR2 SVGIG (reference sequence).

This clone showed up just once. Additional DNA sequences in this sample encode the identical CDR3. The gene calls are TRBV6-1 and TRBJ2-7; TRBD2 is a possible D gene (6 bases). Per the germline V gene, CDR1 is MNHNS and CDR2 is SASEGT. There are 11 residues in the CDR3. The V end lost 3 bases, the J end lost 6 bases, and 6 bases lay between the germline ends. The CDR3 here is CASSEGLEQYF. The CDR3 DNA sequence: TGTGCCAGCAGTGAGGGACTCGAGCAGTACTTC.

This chain joins TRBV4-1 and TRBJ2-5; a possible D gene is TRBD1 (6 bases). CDR3 length: 14 residues. CDR1 is MGHRA and CDR2 is YSYEKL in the germline V gene. Trimming stripped 1 base from V and 1 base from J, with 7 bases between. The DNA for the CDR3 is TGCGCCAGCAGCCAAGCGACAGGCCAAGAGACCCAGTACTTC. Its translation is CASSQATGQETQYF.

V usage is TRBV5-4 and J usage is TRBJ2-5; a weak D match, TRBD1 (6 bases). The length of the CDR3 is 15 residues. Between the trimmed V and J ends, which lost 0 bases and 2 bases, there was a span of 11 bases. Germline loops: CDR1 SGHNT, CDR2 YYREEE (reference sequence). The CDR3 region has the DNA TGTGCCAGCAGCTTGGCCCCAGGGGAGCAAGAGACCCAGTACTTC. It translates to CASSLAPGEQETQYF.

The rearrangement links TRBV6-6 to TRBJ2-3; D is ambiguous. The CDR3 extends over 14 amino acids. With 7 bases removed from V and 6 bases from J, the gap between germline ends came to 17 bases. Germline CDR1 reads MNHNY; CDR2 reads SVGAGI (reference sequence). DNA for the CDR3: TGTGCCAGCATAGACTCCGGATCGGCGGATACGCAGTATTTT. This codes for CASIDSGSADTQYF.